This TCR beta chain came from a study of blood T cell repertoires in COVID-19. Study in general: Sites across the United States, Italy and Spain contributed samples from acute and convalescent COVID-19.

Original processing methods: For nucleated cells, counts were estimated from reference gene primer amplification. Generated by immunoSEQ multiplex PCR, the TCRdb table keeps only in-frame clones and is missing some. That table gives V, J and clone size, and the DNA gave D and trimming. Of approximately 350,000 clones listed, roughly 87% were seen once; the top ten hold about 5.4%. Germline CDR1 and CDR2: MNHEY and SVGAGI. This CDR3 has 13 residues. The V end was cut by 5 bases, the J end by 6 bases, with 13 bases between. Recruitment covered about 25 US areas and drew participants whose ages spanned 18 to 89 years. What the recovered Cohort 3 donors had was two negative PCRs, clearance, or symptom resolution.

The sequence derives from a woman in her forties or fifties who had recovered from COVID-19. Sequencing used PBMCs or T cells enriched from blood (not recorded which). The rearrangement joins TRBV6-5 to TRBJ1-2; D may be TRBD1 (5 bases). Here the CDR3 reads CASSTGRGDGYTF. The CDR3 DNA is TGTGCCAGCAGTACCGGGAGGGGAGATGGCTACACCTTC.